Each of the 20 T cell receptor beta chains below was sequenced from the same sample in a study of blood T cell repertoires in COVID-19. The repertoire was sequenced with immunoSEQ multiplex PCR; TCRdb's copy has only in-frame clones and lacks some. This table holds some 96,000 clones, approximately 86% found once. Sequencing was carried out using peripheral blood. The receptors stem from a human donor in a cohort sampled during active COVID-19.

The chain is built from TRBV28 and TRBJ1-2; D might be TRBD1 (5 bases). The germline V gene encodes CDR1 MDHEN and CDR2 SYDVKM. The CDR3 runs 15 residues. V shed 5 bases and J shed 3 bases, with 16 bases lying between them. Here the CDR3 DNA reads TGTGCCAGCAGTACCCCGCGAAGGGGCGACTATGGCTACACCTTC. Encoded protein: CASSTPRRGDYGYTF.

CDR3 coding DNA: TGCGCCAGCAGCTTGGCCCCCACTAGCGGGGAAAATGAGCAGTTCTTC. Protein: CASSLAPTSGENEQFF. The chain combines TRBV5-1 with TRBJ2-1, with 10 positions matching TRBD2. Germline V gene sequence: CDR1 SGHRS, CDR2 YFSETQ. V shed 0 bases, J shed 7 bases, and the junction held 7 bases outside the gene matches. CDR3 length equals 16 residues. Filled out from reference TRBV5-1 and TRBJ2-1, the complete variable domain reads KAGVTQTPRYLIKTRGQQVTLSCSPISGHRSVSWYQQTPGQGLQFLFEYFSETQRNKGNFPGRFSGRQFSNSRSEMNVSTLELGDSALYLCASSLAPTSGENEQFFGPGTRLTVL.

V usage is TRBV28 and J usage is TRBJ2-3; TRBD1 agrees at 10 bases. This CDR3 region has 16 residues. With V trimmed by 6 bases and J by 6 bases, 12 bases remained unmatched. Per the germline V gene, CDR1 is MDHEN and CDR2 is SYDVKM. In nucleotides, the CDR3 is TGTGCCAGCAGGGATCCCGGGACAGGGGTTGTGGATACGCAGTATTTT. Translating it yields CASRDPGTGVVDTQYF. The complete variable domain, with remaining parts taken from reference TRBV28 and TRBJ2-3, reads DVKVTQSSRYLVKRTGEKVFLECVQDMDHENMFWYRQDPGLGLRLIYFSYDVKMKEKGDIPEGYSVSREKKERFSLILESASTNQTSMYLCASRDPGTGVVDTQYFGPGTRLTVL.

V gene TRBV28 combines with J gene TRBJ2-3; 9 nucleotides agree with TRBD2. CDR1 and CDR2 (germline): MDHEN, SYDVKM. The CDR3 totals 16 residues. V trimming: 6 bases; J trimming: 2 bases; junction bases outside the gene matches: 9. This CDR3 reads CASSKGSSGNTDTQYF. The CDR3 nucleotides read TGTGCCAGCAGCAAAGGGTCTAGCGGGAACACAGATACGCAGTATTTT.

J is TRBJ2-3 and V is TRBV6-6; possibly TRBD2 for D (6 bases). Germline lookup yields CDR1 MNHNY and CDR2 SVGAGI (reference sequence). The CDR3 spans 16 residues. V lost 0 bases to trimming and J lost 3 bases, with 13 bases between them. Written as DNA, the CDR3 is TGTGCCAGCAGTTACTCGTTGGGGGGTGGAACAGATACGCAGTATTTT. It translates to CASSYSLGGGTDTQYF.

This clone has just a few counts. The CDR3: CASSQDVTANEKLFF. In nucleotides, the CDR3 is TGCGCCAGCAGCCAAGATGTGACAGCTAATGAAAAACTGTTTTTT. The chain joins TRBV4-1 to TRBJ1-4; the D gene is possibly TRBD1 (5 bases). The germline CDR1 and CDR2 sequences are MGHRA and YSYEKL. The ends were cut back, 0 bases at V and 3 bases at J, with 8 bases in the middle. CDR3 length: 15 amino acids.

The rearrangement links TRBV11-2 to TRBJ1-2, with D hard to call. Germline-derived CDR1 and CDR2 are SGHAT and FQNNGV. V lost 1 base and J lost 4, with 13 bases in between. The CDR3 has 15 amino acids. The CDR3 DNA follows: TGTGCCAGCAGCTTAGGGGTTTCGGGAGTCTATGGCTACACCTTC. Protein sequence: CASSLGVSGVYGYTF.

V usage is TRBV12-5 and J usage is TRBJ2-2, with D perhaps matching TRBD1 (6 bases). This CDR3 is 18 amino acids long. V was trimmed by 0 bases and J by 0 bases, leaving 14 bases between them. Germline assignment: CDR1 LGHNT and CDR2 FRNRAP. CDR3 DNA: TGTGCTAGTGGTTTGGTAAGGGATGGACAGACGAACACCGGGGAGCTGTTTTTT. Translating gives CASGLVRDGQTNTGELFF.

Written as DNA, the CDR3 is TGTGCCAGTAGTCCCGCCGACAGGGCCGGCTATGGCTACACCTTC. Protein product: CASSPADRAGYGYTF. The chain combines TRBV19 with TRBJ1-2, with 7 bases aligning to TRBD1. The CDR3 runs to 15 residues. CDR1 is LNHDA and CDR2 is SQIVND in the germline V gene (reference sequence). Trimming took 5 bases from V and 4 from J; bases not matched to a gene: 10.

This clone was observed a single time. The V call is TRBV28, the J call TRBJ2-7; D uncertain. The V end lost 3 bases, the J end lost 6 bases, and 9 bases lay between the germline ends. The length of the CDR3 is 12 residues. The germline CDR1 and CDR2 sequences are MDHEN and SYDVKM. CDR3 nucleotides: TGTGCCAGCAGTTTTCTGACGGGCGAGCAGTACTTC. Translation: CASSFLTGEQYF. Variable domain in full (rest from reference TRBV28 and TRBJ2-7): DVKVTQSSRYLVKRTGEKVFLECVQDMDHENMFWYRQDPGLGLRLIYFSYDVKMKEKGDIPEGYSVSREKKERFSLILESASTNQTSMYLCASSFLTGEQYFGPGTRLTVT.

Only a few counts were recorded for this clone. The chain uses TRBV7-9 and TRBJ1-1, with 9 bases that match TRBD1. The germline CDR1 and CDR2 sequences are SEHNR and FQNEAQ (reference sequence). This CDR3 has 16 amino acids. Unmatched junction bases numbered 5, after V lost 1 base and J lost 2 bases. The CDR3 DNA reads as TGTGCCAGCAGCTTAGTCGACAGGGGGTCAAACACTGAAGCTTTCTTT. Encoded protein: CASSLVDRGSNTEAFF.

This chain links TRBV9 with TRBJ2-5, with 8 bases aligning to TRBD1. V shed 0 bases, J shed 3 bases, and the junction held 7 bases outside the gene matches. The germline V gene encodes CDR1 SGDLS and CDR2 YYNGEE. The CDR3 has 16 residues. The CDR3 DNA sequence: TGTGCCAGCAGCGTAGCAGGGGGCAGTATTAAAGAGACCCAGTACTTC. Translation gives CASSVAGGSIKETQYF.

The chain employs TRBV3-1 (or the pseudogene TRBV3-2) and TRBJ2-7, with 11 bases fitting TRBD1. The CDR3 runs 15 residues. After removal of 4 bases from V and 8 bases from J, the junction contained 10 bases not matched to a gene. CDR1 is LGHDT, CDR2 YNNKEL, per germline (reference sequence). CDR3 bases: TGTGCCAGCAGCCCGGGGAGGGACAGGGGGTTCAAGCAGTACTTC. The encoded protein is CASSPGRDRGFKQYF.

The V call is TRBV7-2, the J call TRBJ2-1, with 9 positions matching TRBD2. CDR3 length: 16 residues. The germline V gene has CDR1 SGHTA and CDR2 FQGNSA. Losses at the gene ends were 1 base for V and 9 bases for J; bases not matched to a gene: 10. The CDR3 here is CASSLVGGRALSEQFF. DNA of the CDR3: TGTGCCAGCAGCTTAGTCGGCGGGAGGGCCCTTAGTGAGCAGTTCTTC.

In nucleotides, the CDR3 is TGTGCCAGCAGTTTACCCCCGGGACTAGCGGGAGTCGGTGAGCAGTTCTTC. This encodes CASSLPPGLAGVGEQFF. This chain links TRBV28 with TRBJ2-1; 14 bases match TRBD2. The CDR3 covers 17 residues. V was pared by 2 bases and J by 9 bases, with 9 bases of the junction left unmatched. The germline V gene encodes CDR1 MDHEN and CDR2 SYDVKM.

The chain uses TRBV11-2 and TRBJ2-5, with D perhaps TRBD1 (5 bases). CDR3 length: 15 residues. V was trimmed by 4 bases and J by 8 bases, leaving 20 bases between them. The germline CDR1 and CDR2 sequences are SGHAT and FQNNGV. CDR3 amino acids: CASSSGWLPGPTQYF. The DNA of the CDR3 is TGTGCCAGCAGCTCTGGGTGGCTCCCAGGGCCCACCCAGTACTTC.

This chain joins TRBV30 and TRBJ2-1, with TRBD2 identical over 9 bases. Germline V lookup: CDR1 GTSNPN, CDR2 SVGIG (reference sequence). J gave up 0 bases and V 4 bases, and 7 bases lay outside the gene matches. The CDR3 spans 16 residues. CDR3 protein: CAWNALAGLSYNEQFF. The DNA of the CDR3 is TGTGCCTGGAACGCACTAGCGGGCCTCTCCTACAATGAGCAGTTCTTC.

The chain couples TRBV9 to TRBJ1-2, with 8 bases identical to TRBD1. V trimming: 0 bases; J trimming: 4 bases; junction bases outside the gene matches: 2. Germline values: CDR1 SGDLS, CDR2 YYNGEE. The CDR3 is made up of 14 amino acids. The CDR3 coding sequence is TGTGCCAGCAGCGTAGGCACAGGGGGCTATGGCTACACCTTC. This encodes CASSVGTGGYGYTF. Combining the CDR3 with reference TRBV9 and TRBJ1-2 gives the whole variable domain DSGVTQTPKHLITATGQRVTLRCSPRSGDLSVYWYQQSLDQGLQFLIQYYNGEERAKGNILERFSAQQFPDLHSELNLSSLELGDSALYFCASSVGTGGYGYTFGSGTRLTVV.

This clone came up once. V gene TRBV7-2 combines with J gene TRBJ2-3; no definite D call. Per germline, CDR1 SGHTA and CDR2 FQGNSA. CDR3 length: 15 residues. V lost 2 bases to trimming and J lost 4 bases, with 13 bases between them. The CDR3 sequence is CASSLTGAKSDTQYF. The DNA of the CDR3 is TGTGCCAGCAGCTTAACTGGTGCCAAGTCAGATACGCAGTATTTT.

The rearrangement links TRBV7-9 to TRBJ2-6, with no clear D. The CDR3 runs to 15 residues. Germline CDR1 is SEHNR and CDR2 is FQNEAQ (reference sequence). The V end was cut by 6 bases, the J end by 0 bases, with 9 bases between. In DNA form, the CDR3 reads TGTGCCAGCAGAGCTACCGACTCTGGGGCCAACGTCCTGACTTTC. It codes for CASRATDSGANVLTF.